The 10 T cell receptor beta chains listed next were all sequenced from one sample in a study of T cell responses to AZD1222 COVID-19 vaccine. Data came from immunoSEQ multiplex PCR; TCRdb stores just in-frame clones and leaves some out. The table lists about 110,000 clones, roughly 87% of them singletons. The source was peripheral blood, collected on day 0 of AZD1222 vaccination. These receptor sequences come from an adult in good health.

The chain uses TRBV30 and TRBJ1-4; TRBD1 is a possible D gene (5 bases). This CDR3 region has 13 residues. V lost 3 bases to trimming and J lost 7 bases, with 12 bases between them. Germline-derived CDR1 and CDR2 are GTSNPN and SVGIG (reference sequence). CDR3 amino acids: CAWSLWQGEKLFF. In DNA, the CDR3 is TGTGCCTGGAGCCTTTGGCAGGGTGAAAAACTGTTTTTT.

This clone was observed a single time. The rearrangement joins TRBV15 to TRBJ2-6; D remains ambiguous. With 0 bases removed from V and 0 bases from J, the gap between germline ends came to 15 bases. The CDR3 is 19 residues long. Per the germline V gene, CDR1 is LNHNV and CDR2 is YYDKDF (reference sequence). The DNA of the CDR3 is TGTGCCACCAGCAGAGATTCGGTCCTTTTAAGCTCTGGGGCCAACGTCCTGACTTTC. Protein: CATSRDSVLLSSGANVLTF.

The chain carries TRBV6-5 and TRBJ1-2; the D gene is possibly TRBD1 (6 bases). The CDR3 is 12 residues long. Trimming removed 8 bases from V and 8 bases from J, with 15 bases in between. Germline V lookup: CDR1 MNHEY, CDR2 SVGAGI. The CDR3 spells CASFQGGGGYTF. The CDR3 DNA follows: TGTGCCAGCTTTCAAGGGGGAGGGGGCTACACCTTC.

The V and J genes are TRBV5-1 and TRBJ1-2; D may be TRBD1 (5 bases). The CDR3 length is 14 residues. Trimming stripped 3 bases from V and 6 bases from J, with 15 bases between. Germline V CDR1 and CDR2: SGHRS, YFSETQ. The CDR3 DNA reads TGCGCCAGCAGCTCGGGACCGCCACTTCATGGCTACACCTTC. It yields the protein CASSSGPPLHGYTF. The full variable domain, in which reference TRBV5-1 and TRBJ1-2 provide the parts outside the CDR3, is KAGVTQTPRYLIKTRGQQVTLSCSPISGHRSVSWYQQTPGQGLQFLFEYFSETQRNKGNFPGRFSGRQFSNSRSEMNVSTLELGDSALYLCASSSGPPLHGYTFGSGTRLTVV.

This chain joins TRBV3-1 (or the pseudogene TRBV3-2) and TRBJ1-6; TRBD1 agrees at 8 bases. This CDR3 has 13 amino acids. Trimming took 5 bases from V and 10 from J; bases not matched to a gene: 4. Per the germline V gene, CDR1 is LGHDT and CDR2 is YNNKEL (reference sequence). The CDR3 DNA follows: TGTGCCAGCAGCGACAGGGGAGCCTCACCCCTCCACTTT. Residues: CASSDRGASPLHF.

The V gene is TRBV6-1, the J gene TRBJ2-1; D possibly corresponds to TRBD1 (6 bases). Per the germline V gene, CDR1 is MNHNS and CDR2 is SASEGT. The CDR3 is made up of 15 amino acids. V was pared by 3 bases and J by 3 bases, with 12 bases between. The CDR3 loop is CASSDGGLSYNEQFF. DNA for the CDR3: TGTGCCAGCAGTGATGGGGGCCTCAGCTACAATGAGCAGTTCTTC.

The chain is built from TRBV6-5 and TRBJ1-2, with 9 bases that match TRBD1. V was pared by 6 bases and J by 7 bases, with 12 bases of the junction left unmatched. The CDR3 covers 15 residues. The germline V gene encodes CDR1 MNHEY and CDR2 SVGAGI. The CDR3 coding sequence is TGTGCCAGCAGACCCCCGGGACAGGGAGTATCTGGCTACACCTTC. Translated, it gives CASRPPGQGVSGYTF.

This chain uses TRBV6-2 or TRBV6-3 with TRBJ2-3; TRBD2 matches at 7 bases. J lost 6 bases, V lost 5 bases, and 2 bases had no gene match. CDR1 and CDR2 from the germline V gene are MNHEY and SVGEGT. This CDR3 has 12 residues. The CDR3 DNA is TGTGCCAGCAGTGGACTAGTCGATACGCAGTATTTT. This translates into CASSGLVDTQYF.

This chain joins TRBV9 and TRBJ1-5; D unclear. This CDR3 is 14 amino acids long. The germline V gene encodes CDR1 SGDLS and CDR2 YYNGEE. V lost 2 bases and J lost 3, with 9 bases in between. The CDR3 sequence is CASSVDGSNQPQHF. CDR3 DNA sequence: TGTGCCAGCAGCGTTGACGGATCCAATCAGCCCCAGCATTTT. The whole variable domain, filled in from reference TRBV9 and TRBJ1-5, reads DSGVTQTPKHLITATGQRVTLRCSPRSGDLSVYWYQQSLDQGLQFLIQYYNGEERAKGNILERFSAQQFPDLHSELNLSSLELGDSALYFCASSVDGSNQPQHFGDGTRLSIL.

This clone was recorded once. The rearrangement uses TRBV12-3 or TRBV12-4 and TRBJ1-1; D unresolved. The length of the CDR3 is 13 residues. The V end lost 5 bases, the J end lost 4 bases, and 11 bases lay between the germline ends. This CDR3 is CASSPFEGTEAFF. DNA for the CDR3: TGTGCCAGCAGTCCTTTTGAGGGCACTGAAGCTTTCTTT.